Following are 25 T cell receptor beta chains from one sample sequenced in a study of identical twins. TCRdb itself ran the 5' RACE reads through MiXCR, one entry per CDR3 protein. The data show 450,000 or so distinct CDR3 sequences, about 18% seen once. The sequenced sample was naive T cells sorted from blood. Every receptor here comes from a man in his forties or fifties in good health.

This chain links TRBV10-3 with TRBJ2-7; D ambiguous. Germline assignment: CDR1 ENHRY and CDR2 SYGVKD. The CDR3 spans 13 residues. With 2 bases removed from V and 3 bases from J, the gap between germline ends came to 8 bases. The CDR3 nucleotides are TGTGCCATCAGTGAGAGTTGGGACTACGAGCAGTACTTC. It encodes CAISESWDYEQYF.

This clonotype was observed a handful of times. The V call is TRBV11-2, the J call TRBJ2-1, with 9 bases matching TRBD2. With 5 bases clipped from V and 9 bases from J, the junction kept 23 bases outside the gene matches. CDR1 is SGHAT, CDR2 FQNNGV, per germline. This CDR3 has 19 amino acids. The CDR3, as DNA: TGTGCCAGCAGCCGCTCCGGCAGGGTGGCAAGGGCGGGGGGGCTTGAGCAGTTCTTC. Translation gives CASSRSGRVARAGGLEQFF.

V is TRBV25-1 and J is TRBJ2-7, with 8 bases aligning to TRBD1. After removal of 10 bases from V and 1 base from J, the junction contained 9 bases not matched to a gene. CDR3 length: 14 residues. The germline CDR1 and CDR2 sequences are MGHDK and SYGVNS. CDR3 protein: CATTTGEKSYEQYF. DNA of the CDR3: TGTGCCACTACGACAGGGGAGAAATCCTACGAGCAGTACTTC.

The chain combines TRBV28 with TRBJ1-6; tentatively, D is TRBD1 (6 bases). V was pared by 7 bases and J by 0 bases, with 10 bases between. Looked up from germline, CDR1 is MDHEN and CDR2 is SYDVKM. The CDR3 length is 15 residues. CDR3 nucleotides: TGTGCCAGCACCGCACAGGGCTCCTATAATTCACCCCTCCACTTT. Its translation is CASTAQGSYNSPLHF. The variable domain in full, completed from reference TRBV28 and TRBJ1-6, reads DVKVTQSSRYLVKRTGEKVFLECVQDMDHENMFWYRQDPGLGLRLIYFSYDVKMKEKGDIPEGYSVSREKKERFSLILESASTNQTSMYLCASTAQGSYNSPLHFGNGTRLTVT.

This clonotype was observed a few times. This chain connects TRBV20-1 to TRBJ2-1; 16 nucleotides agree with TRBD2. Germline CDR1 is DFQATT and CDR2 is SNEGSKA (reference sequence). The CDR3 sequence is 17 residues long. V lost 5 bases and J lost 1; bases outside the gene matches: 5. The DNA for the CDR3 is TGCAGTGCTCCCGGGACTAGCGGGAGGGGTTCCTACAATGAGCAGTTCTTC. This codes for CSAPGTSGRGSYNEQFF.

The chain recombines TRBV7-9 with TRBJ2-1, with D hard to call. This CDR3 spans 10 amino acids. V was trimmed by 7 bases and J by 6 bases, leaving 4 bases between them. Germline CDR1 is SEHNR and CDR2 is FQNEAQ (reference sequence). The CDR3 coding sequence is TGTGCCAGCACGGGCAATGAGCAGTTCTTC. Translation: CASTGNEQFF.

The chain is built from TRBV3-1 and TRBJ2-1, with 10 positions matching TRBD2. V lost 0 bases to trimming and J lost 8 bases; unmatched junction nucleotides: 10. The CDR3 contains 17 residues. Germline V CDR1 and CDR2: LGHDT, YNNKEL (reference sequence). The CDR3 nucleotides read TGTGCCAGCAGCCAAGATCTGAGGCTAGCGGGAGTCCATGAGCAGTTCTTC. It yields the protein CASSQDLRLAGVHEQFF.

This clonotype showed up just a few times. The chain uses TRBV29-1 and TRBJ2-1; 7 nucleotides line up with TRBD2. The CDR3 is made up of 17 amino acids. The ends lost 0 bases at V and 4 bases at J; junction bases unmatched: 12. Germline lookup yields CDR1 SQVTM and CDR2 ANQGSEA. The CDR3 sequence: CSVEELKTSAYYNEQFF. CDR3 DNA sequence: TGCAGCGTTGAAGAGCTCAAAACTAGCGCCTATTACAATGAGCAGTTCTTC.

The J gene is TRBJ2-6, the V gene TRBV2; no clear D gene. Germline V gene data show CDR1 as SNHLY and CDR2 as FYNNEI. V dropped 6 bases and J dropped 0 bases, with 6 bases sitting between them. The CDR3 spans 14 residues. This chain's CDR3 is CASRSHSGANVLTF. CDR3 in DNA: TGTGCCAGCAGAAGTCACTCTGGGGCCAACGTCCTGACTTTC.

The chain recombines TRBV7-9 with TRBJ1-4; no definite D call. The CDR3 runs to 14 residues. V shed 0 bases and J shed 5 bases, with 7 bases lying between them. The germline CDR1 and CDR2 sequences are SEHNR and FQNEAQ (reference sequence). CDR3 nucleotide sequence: TGTGCCAGCAGCTTAGCGGGCACCAATGAAAAACTGTTTTTT. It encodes CASSLAGTNEKLFF. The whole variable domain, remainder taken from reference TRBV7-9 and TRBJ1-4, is DTGVSQNPRHKITKRGQNVTFRCDPISEHNRLYWYRQTLGQGPEFLTYFQNEAQLEKSRLLSDRFSAERPKGSFSTLEIQRTEQGDSAMYLCASSLAGTNEKLFFGSGTQLSVL.

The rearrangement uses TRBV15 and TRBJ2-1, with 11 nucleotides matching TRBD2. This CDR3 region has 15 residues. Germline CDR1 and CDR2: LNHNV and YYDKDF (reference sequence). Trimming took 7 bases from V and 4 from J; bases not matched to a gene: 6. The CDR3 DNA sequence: TGTGCCACCAACGAAGGGACTAGCGGTTACAATGAGCAGTTCTTC. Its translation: CATNEGTSGYNEQFF.

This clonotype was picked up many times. CDR3 sequence: CASSLVSRASNQPQHF. The DNA for the CDR3 is TGCGCCAGCAGCTTGGTGTCCAGGGCTAGCAATCAGCCCCAGCATTTT. V gene TRBV5-1 combines with J gene TRBJ1-5; maybe TRBD1 (5 bases). CDR3 size: 16 residues. Germline CDR1 and CDR2: SGHRS and YFSETQ. V lost 0 bases, J lost 0 bases, and 10 bases lay in between.

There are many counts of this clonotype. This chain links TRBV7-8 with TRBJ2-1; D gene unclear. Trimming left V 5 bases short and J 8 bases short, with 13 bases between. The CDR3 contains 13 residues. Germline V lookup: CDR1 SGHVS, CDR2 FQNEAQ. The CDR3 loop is CASSQAAVYEQFF. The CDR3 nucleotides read TGTGCCAGCAGCCAAGCCGCCGTGTATGAGCAGTTCTTC.

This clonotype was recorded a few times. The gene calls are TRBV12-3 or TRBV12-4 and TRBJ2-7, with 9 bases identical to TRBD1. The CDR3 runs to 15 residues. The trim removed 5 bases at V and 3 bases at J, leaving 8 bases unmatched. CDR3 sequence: CASSRPGTGFYEQYF. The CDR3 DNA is TGTGCCAGCAGTCGTCCCGGGACAGGGTTCTACGAGCAGTACTTC.

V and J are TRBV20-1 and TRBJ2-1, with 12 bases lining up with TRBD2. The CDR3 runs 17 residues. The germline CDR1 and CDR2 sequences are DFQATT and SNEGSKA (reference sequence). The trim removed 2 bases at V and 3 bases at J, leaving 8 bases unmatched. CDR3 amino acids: CSARLLAGGPVYNEQFF. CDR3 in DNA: TGCAGTGCTAGACTTCTAGCGGGGGGGCCGGTCTACAATGAGCAGTTCTTC.

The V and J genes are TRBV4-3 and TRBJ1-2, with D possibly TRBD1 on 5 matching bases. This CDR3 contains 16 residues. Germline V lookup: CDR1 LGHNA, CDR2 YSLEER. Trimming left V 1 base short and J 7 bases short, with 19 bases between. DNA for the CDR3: TGCGCCAGCAGCCAAGTCATCCAGGGAGACGTGGGTGGCTACACCTTC. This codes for CASSQVIQGDVGGYTF.

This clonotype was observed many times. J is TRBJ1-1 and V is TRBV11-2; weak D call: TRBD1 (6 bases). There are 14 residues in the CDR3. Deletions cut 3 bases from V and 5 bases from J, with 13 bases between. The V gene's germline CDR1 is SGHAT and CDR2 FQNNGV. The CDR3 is CASSLRGGNTEAFF. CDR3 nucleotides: TGTGCCAGCAGCTTGAGGGGGGGGAATACTGAAGCTTTCTTT. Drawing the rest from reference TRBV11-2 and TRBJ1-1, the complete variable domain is EAGVAQSPRYKIIEKRQSVAFWCNPISGHATLYWYQQILGQGPKLLIQFQNNGVVDDSQLPKDRFSAERLKGVDSTLKIQPAKLEDSAVYLCASSLRGGNTEAFFGQGTRLTVV.

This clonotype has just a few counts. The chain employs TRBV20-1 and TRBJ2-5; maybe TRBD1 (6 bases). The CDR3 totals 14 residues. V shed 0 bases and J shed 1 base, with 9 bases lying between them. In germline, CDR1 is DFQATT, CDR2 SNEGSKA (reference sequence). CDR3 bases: TGCAGTGCTAGAGACGACAGGATCCAAGAGACCCAGTACTTC. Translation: CSARDDRIQETQYF.

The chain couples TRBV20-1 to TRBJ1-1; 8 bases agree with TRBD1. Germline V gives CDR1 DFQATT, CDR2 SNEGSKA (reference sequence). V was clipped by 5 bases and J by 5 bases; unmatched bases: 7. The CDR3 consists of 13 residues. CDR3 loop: CSARDRSYTEAFF. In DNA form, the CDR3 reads TGCAGTGCTCGGGACAGGAGTTATACTGAAGCTTTCTTT.

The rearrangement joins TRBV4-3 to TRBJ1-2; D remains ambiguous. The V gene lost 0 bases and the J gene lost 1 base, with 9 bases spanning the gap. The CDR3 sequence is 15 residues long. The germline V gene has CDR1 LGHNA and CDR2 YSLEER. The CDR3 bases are TGCGCCAGCAGCCAAGATTTCGGGGTTAACTATGGCTACACCTTC. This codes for CASSQDFGVNYGYTF.

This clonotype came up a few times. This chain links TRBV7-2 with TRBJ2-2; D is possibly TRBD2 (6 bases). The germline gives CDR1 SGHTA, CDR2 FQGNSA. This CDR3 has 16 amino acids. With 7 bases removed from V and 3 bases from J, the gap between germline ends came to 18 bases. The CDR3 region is CASTGTLVRDTGELFF. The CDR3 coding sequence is TGTGCCAGCACCGGGACTCTGGTTAGAGACACCGGGGAGCTGTTTTTT.

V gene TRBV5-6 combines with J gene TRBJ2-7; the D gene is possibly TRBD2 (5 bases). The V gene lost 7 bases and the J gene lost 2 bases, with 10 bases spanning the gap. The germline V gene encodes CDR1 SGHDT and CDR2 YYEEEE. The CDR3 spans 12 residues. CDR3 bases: TGTGCCAGCGGCGGGTCGACCTACGAGCAGTACTTC. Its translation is CASGGSTYEQYF.

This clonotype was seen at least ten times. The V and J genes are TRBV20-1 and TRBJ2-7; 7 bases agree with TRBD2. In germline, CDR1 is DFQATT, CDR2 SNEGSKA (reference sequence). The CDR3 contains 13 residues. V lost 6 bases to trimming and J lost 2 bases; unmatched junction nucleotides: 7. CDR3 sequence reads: CSAIAGQAYEQYF. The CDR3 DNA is TGCAGTGCGATAGCGGGTCAGGCCTACGAGCAGTACTTC.

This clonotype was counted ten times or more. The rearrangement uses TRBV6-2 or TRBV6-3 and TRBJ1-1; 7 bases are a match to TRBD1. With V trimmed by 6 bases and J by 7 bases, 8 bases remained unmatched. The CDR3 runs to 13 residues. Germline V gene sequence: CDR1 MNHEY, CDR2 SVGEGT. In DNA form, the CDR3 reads TGTGCCAGCAGAAGAGGGGGCGCGTATGAAGCTTTCTTT. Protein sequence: CASRRGGAYEAFF.

The CDR3 region is CSVAGGSSYNEQFF. DNA of the CDR3: TGCAGCGTTGCTGGCGGGAGCTCCTACAATGAGCAGTTCTTC. This chain links TRBV29-1 with TRBJ2-1; 7 positions agree with TRBD2. The CDR3 sequence is 14 residues long. J was trimmed by 0 bases and V by 4 bases; bases with no gene match: 3. The germline CDR1 and CDR2 sequences are SQVTM and ANQGSEA.